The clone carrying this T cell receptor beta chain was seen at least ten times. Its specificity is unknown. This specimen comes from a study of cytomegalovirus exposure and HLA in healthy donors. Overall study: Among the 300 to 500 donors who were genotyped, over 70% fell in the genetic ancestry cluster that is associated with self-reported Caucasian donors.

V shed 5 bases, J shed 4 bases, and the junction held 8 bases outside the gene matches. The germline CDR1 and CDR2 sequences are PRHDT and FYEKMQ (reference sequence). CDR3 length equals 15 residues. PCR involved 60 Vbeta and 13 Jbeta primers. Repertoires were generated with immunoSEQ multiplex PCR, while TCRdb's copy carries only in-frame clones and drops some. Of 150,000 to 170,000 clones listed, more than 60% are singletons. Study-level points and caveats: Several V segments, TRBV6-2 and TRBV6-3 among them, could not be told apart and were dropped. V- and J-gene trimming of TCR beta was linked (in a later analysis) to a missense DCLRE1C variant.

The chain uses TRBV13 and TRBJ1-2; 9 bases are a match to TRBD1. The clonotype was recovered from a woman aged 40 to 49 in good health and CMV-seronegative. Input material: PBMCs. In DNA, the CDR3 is TGTGCCAGCAGCCGACGTTCGACAGGGGGCTATGGCTACACCTTC. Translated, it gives CASSRRSTGGYGYTF.